This record looks at one T cell receptor beta chain sequence and its context. A junction end diverges from the germline sequence, so it may reflect a read error. Germline V gene lookup returns CDR1 ENHRY and CDR2 SYGVKD. This CDR3 has 12 amino acids. This entry belongs to a study of blood T cells in healthy people across ages. A second PCR, run for roughly 7 to 11 cycles, used a sample-barcoded 5' primer plus a J-beta primer mix. Via MiXCR, TCRdb re-called the 5' RACE reads, giving one row per CDR3 protein. The profile shows some 900,000 distinct CDR3 sequences, around 46% of them singletons. The TCR originated in a man aged 25-45 years in good health. Source material: blood. The rearrangement links TRBV10-3 to TRBJ2-1; 8 bases match TRBD1. The CDR3 DNA reads TGTGCCTTCAGAGGACAGGGCAATGAGCAGTTCTTC. Residues: CAFRGQGNEQFF.